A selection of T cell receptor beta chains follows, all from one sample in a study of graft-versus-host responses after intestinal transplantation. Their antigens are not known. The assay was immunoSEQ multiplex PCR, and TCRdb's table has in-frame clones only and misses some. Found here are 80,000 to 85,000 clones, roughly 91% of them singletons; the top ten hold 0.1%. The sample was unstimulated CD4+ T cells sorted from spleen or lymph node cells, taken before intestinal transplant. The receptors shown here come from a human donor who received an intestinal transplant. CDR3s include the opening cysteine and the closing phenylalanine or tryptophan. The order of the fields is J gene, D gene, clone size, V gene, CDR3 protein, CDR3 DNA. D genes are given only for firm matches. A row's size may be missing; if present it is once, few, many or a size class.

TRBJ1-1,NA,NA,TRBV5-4,CASSRETANTEAFF,TGTGCCAGCAGCCGTGAAACAGCGAACACTGAAGCTTTCTTT
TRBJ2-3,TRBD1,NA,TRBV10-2,CASRQGYTQYF,TGCGCCAGCAGACAGGGGTATACGCAGTATTTT
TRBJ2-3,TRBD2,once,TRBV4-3,CASSQDGGQGLAKDTQYF,TGCGCCAGCAGCCAAGATGGGGGCCAGGGACTAGCAAAAGATACGCAGTATTTT
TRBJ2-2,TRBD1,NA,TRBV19,CASSIGGRGYTGELFF,TGTGCCAGTAGTATAGGTGGCAGGGGGTACACCGGGGAGCTGTTTTTT
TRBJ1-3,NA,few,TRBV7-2,CASSDRPSSGNTIYF,TGTGCCAGCAGTGACAGACCCAGCTCTGGAAACACCATATATTTT
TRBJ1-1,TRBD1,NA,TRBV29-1,CSVATGGNTEAFF,TGCAGCGTCGCGACAGGGGGGAACACTGAAGCTTTCTTT
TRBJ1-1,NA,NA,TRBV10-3,CAIREGGMNTEAFF,TGTGCCATCCGAGAAGGGGGAATGAACACTGAAGCTTTCTTT
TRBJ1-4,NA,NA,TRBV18,CASTDIAGSNEKLFF,TGTGCCAGTACGGACATTGCGGGGTCTAATGAAAAACTGTTTTTT
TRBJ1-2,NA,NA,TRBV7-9,CASSFQQDGYTF,TGTGCCAGCAGCTTTCAGCAGGATGGCTACACCTTC
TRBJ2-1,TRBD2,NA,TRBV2,CASSQSWTSSPFF,TGTGCCAGCAGTCAATCCTGGACTAGTTCCCCGTTCTTC
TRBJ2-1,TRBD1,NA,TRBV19,CASSPPGQADNEQFF,TGTGCCAGTAGTCCCCCGGGACAGGCCGACAATGAGCAGTTCTTC
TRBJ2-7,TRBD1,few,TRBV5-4,CASSRTGSYEQYF,TGTGCCAGCAGTAGGACAGGTTCCTACGAGCAGTACTTC
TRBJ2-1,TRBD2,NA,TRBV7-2,CASSRLAGNNEQFF,TGTGCCAGCAGCCGACTAGCGGGGAACAATGAGCAGTTCTTC
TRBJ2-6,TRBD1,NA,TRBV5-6,CASSGRTGTGANVLTF,TGTGCCAGCAGCGGAAGGACAGGGACTGGGGCCAACGTCCTGACTTTC
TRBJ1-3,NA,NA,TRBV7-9,CASEPWGGFNSGNTIYF,TGTGCCAGCGAACCTTGGGGGGGGTTCAACTCTGGAAACACCATATATTTT
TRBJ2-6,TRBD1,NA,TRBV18,CASSPPDRAGANVLTF,TGTGCCAGCTCACCACCGGACAGGGCTGGGGCCAACGTCCTGACTTTC
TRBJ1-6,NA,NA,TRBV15,CATSRDGQGSRSPLHF,TGTGCCACCAGCAGAGATGGGCAGGGCTCTAGGTCACCCCTCCACTTT
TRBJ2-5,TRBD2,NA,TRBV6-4,CASNQRTSGGHQETQYF,TGTGCCAGCAATCAAAGGACTAGCGGGGGCCACCAAGAGACCCAGTACTTC
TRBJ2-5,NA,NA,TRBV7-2,CASSLGRGNQETQYF,TGTGCCAGCAGCTTAGGCCGGGGGAACCAAGAGACCCAGTACTTC
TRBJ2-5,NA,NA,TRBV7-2,CASTRRGFQETQYF,TGTGCCAGCACCCGTCGGGGTTTCCAAGAGACCCAGTACTTC
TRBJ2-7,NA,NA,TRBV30,CAWNRGSSYEQYF,TGTGCCTGGAATCGGGGGAGCTCCTACGAGCAGTACTTC
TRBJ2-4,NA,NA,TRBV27,CASSSLDSRNIQYF,TGTGCCAGCAGTTCCTTGGACAGCCGAAACATTCAGTACTTC
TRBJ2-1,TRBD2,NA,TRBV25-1,CASSDSAGSSYNEQFF,TGTGCCAGCAGTGATTCAGCGGGGAGCTCCTACAATGAGCAGTTCTTC
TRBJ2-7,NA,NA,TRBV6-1,CASSSAGPREQYF,TGTGCCAGCAGTTCCGCAGGGCCCCGCGAGCAGTACTTC
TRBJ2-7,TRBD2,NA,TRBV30,CAWRLAGSYEQYF,TGTGCCTGGAGGCTAGCGGGCTCCTACGAGCAGTACTTC
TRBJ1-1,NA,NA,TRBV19,CASSMVGGNTEAFF,TGTGCCAGTAGTATGGTAGGGGGGAACACTGAAGCTTTCTTT
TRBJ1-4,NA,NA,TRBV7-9,CASSLGLSTGLRNEKLFF,TGTGCCAGCAGCTTAGGCCTATCGACGGGGTTGCGTAATGAAAAACTGTTTTTT
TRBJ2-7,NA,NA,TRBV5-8,CASSLRAGAAEQYF,TGTGCCAGCAGCTTGCGGGCAGGGGCGGCGGAGCAGTACTTC
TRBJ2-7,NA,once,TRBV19,CASSIVQGPTYEQYF,TGTGCCAGTAGTATAGTTCAGGGTCCGACCTACGAGCAGTACTTC
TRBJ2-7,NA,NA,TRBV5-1,CASSLASRQGSYEQYF,TGCGCCAGCAGCCTAGCGTCAAGACAGGGCTCCTACGAGCAGTACTTC
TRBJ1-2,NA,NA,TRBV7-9,CASSLGPDRDGGYTF,TGTGCCAGCAGCTTAGGCCCTGACAGAGACGGTGGCTACACCTTC
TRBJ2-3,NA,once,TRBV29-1,CSVAPQGPTDTQYF,TGCAGCGTTGCGCCTCAGGGGCCTACAGATACGCAGTATTTT
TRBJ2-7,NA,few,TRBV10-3,CAISVGQGYEQYF,TGTGCCATCAGTGTGGGCCAGGGCTACGAGCAGTACTTC
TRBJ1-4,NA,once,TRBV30,CAWSMGRQELFF,TGTGCCTGGAGTATGGGGCGGCAGGAACTGTTTTTT
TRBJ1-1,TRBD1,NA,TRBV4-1,CASSSWTGRSTEAFF,TGCGCCAGCAGCTCGTGGACAGGGCGTAGCACTGAAGCTTTCTTT
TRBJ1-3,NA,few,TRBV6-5,CASSFGQGNTIYF,TGTGCCAGCAGTTTCGGACAGGGAAACACCATATATTTT
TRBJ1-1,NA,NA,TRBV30,CAWSEPLRAFF,TGTGCCTGGAGTGAGCCCCTCCGAGCTTTCTTT
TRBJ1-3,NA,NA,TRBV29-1,CSVERQAGNTIYF,TGCAGCGTTGAAAGACAGGCTGGAAACACCATATATTTT
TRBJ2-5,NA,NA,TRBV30,CASTHGKETQYF,TGTGCCTCCACTCACGGGAAAGAGACCCAGTACTTC
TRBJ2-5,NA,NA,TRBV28,CASSFWTQDKETQYF,TGTGCCAGCAGTTTTTGGACACAAGATAAAGAGACCCAGTACTTC
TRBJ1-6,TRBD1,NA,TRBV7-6,CASSSTRTGGSSPLHF,TGTGCCAGCAGCTCAACAAGGACAGGGGGCTCCTCACCCCTCCACTTT
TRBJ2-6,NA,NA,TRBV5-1,CASSLAQGLTGANVLTF,TGCGCCAGCAGCTTGGCCCAGGGTTTGACTGGGGCCAACGTCCTGACTTTC